These 21 T cell receptor beta chains were sequenced from one sample in a study of OX40 agonist ivuxolimab in advanced cancers. Repertoires were generated with immunoSEQ multiplex PCR, while TCRdb's copy carries only in-frame clones and drops some. The data hold about 83,000 clones, with less than 95% observed a single time. Sequenced here: CD4+ or CD8+ T cells sorted from blood, sampled in a trial of the OX40 agonist ivuxolimab. The source is an adult with an advanced solid tumor such as melanoma, head and neck, liver or kidney cancer.

The chain uses TRBV6-1 and TRBJ1-3; 7 bases line up with TRBD1. Trimming at V came to 5 bases and at J to 4 bases, leaving 5 bases not matched to a gene. The CDR3 runs 14 residues. From germline, CDR1 is MNHNS and CDR2 SASEGT. CDR3 DNA sequence: TGTGCCAGCAGTCTAACAGGGGTAGGAAACACCATATATTTT. Its translation is CASSLTGVGNTIYF.

The rearrangement links TRBV9 to TRBJ2-3; D is undetermined. From germline, CDR1 is SGDLS and CDR2 YYNGEE. This CDR3 has 12 amino acids. V lost 3 bases and J lost 7, with 9 bases in between. CDR3 DNA sequence: TGTGCCAGCAGCGGCCTTCAATATACGCAGTATTTT. Amino acid sequence: CASSGLQYTQYF. Full variable domain (missing parts from reference TRBV9 and TRBJ2-3): DSGVTQTPKHLITATGQRVTLRCSPRSGDLSVYWYQQSLDQGLQFLIQYYNGEERAKGNILERFSAQQFPDLHSELNLSSLELGDSALYFCASSGLQYTQYFGPGTRLTVL.

In DNA, the CDR3 is TGTGCCAGCAGCCAAGGCTGGGGACAGGGGTTAACCGGGGAGCTGTTTTTT. This sequence encodes CASSQGWGQGLTGELFF. V gene TRBV4-2 combines with J gene TRBJ2-2; 10 bases fit TRBD1. V lost 1 base and J lost 5; bases outside the gene matches: 7. Germline V gene data show CDR1 as LGHNA and CDR2 as YNFKEQ. The CDR3 consists of 17 residues.

The rearrangement links TRBV7-9 to TRBJ1-5, with no clear D. With 1 base removed from V and 1 base from J, the gap between germline ends came to 11 bases. The germline V gene has CDR1 SEHNR and CDR2 FQNEAQ (reference sequence). CDR3 size: 16 residues. CDR3 residues: CASSLGRLGSNQPQHF. The DNA for the CDR3 is TGTGCCAGCAGCTTAGGTCGACTCGGAAGCAATCAGCCCCAGCATTTT. The full variable domain, completed using reference TRBV7-9 and TRBJ1-5, is DTGVSQNPRHKITKRGQNVTFRCDPISEHNRLYWYRQTLGQGPEFLTYFQNEAQLEKSRLLSDRFSAERPKGSFSTLEIQRTEQGDSAMYLCASSLGRLGSNQPQHFGDGTRLSIL.

The count of this clone is one. This rearrangement joins TRBV6-1 to TRBJ1-1; no firm D call. This CDR3 has 12 residues. Trimming took off 9 bases at V and 10 bases at J, with 18 bases between the two ends. Germline-derived CDR1 and CDR2 are MNHNS and SASEGT. CDR3 sequence reads: CASPDGRLRAFF. The CDR3 nucleotides are TGTGCCAGTCCCGACGGCCGGCTTCGAGCTTTCTTT.

The V gene is TRBV19, the J gene TRBJ1-2, with a possible D match to TRBD1 (6 bases). The CDR3 is 15 residues long. CDR1 is LNHDA and CDR2 is SQIVND in the germline V gene (reference sequence). Trimming took 5 bases from V and 4 from J, leaving 17 bases between them. The CDR3 region is CASSPGDGGSYGYTF. The CDR3 DNA sequence: TGTGCCAGTAGTCCGGGTGACGGGGGCTCCTATGGCTACACCTTC.

The chain joins TRBV12-5 to TRBJ2-3, with 8 bases matching TRBD1. V dropped 2 bases and J dropped 1; count of bases not matched to a gene: 11. Germline-derived CDR1 and CDR2 are LGHNT and FRNRAP. The CDR3 length is 18 residues. The CDR3, as DNA: TGTGCTAGTGGTTTGTCATCGTACGTGGGACAGGGCACAGATACGCAGTATTTT. Translating gives CASGLSSYVGQGTDTQYF. Variable domain in full (rest from reference TRBV12-5 and TRBJ2-3): DARVTQTPRHKVTEMGQEVTMRCQPILGHNTVFWYRQTMMQGLELLAYFRNRAPLDDSGMPKDRFSAEMPDATLATLKIQPSEPRDSAVYFCASGLSSYVGQGTDTQYFGPGTRLTVL.

The genes are TRBV19 and TRBJ2-5; D gene uncertain. V lost 3 bases and J lost 3, with 8 bases in between. CDR1 is LNHDA, CDR2 SQIVND, per germline (reference sequence). This CDR3 spans 13 amino acids. The CDR3 spells CASSIILEETQYF. Here the CDR3 DNA reads TGTGCCAGTAGTATCATCCTGGAAGAGACCCAGTACTTC.

The chain combines TRBV30 with TRBJ1-1; perhaps TRBD1 as D (5 bases). The V and J ends lost 2 bases and 7 bases respectively, with 8 bases between them. The CDR3 is 11 amino acids. Germline CDR1 and CDR2: GTSNPN and SVGIG (reference sequence). The CDR3 nucleotides are TGTGCCTGGAGTTACGGGGGTGAAGCTTTCTTT. It codes for CAWSYGGEAFF.

The V and J genes are TRBV4-3 and TRBJ1-4, with D possibly matching TRBD1 (6 bases). Trimming shortened V by 6 bases and J by 4 bases, and 15 bases separated the two germline ends. Germline assignment: CDR1 LGHNA and CDR2 YSLEER. The CDR3 sequence is 15 residues long. This chain's CDR3 is CASRPDRSRNEKLFF. The CDR3 DNA sequence: TGCGCCAGCAGACCAGACAGGTCCCGTAATGAAAAACTGTTTTTT.

The J gene is TRBJ2-7, the V gene TRBV5-8; tentatively, D is TRBD1 or TRBD2 (5 bases each). This CDR3 has 11 residues. Germline V gene lookup returns CDR1 SGHTS and CDR2 YDEGEE. The ends were cut back, 2 bases at V and 6 bases at J, with 6 bases in the middle. The CDR3 nucleotides are TGTGCCAGCAGCTTTGGGGGCGAGCAGTACGTC. Protein: CASSFGGEQYV.

The chain carries TRBV10-2 and TRBJ2-1; D uncertain. Deletions cut 7 bases from V and 7 bases from J, with 5 bases between. CDR3 length: 10 amino acids. The germline V gene encodes CDR1 WSHSY and CDR2 SAAADI. Written as DNA, the CDR3 is TGCGCCAGCATAGGAAATGAGCAGTTCTTC. This gives the protein CASIGNEQFF.

The chain recombines TRBV7-3 with TRBJ2-3; 10 nucleotides match TRBD2. The trim removed 3 bases at V and 6 bases at J, leaving 6 bases unmatched. The CDR3 length is 15 residues. The germline V gene encodes CDR1 SGHTA and CDR2 FQGTGA. CDR3 DNA: TGTGCCAGCAGCTTGATAGCGGGGGGATTGGATACGCAGTATTTT. It encodes CASSLIAGGLDTQYF. The full variable domain, completed using reference TRBV7-3 and TRBJ2-3, is GAGVSQTPSNKVTEKGKYVELRCDPISGHTALYWYRQSLGQGPEFLIYFQGTGAADDSGLPNDRFFAVRPEGSVSTLKIQRTERGDSAVYLCASSLIAGGLDTQYFGPGTRLTVL.

The chain is built from TRBV11-2 and TRBJ2-5; no firm D call. Trimming stripped 0 bases from V and 7 bases from J, with 3 bases between. The CDR3 loop spans 11 amino acids. Per germline, CDR1 SGHAT and CDR2 FQNNGV. CDR3: CASSLDGTQYF. In nucleotides, the CDR3 is TGTGCCAGCAGCTTAGACGGGACCCAGTACTTC. The complete variable domain, with remaining parts taken from reference TRBV11-2 and TRBJ2-5, reads EAGVAQSPRYKIIEKRQSVAFWCNPISGHATLYWYQQILGQGPKLLIQFQNNGVVDDSQLPKDRFSAERLKGVDSTLKIQPAKLEDSAVYLCASSLDGTQYFGPGTRLLVL.

The genes are TRBV29-1 and TRBJ1-2, with TRBD1 matching over 8 bases. V lost 6 bases to trimming and J lost 5 bases; unmatched junction nucleotides: 5. The CDR3 length is 12 residues. The germline V gene encodes CDR1 SQVTM and CDR2 ANQGSEA. The CDR3 sequence is CSVNTGGYGYTF. The DNA of the CDR3 is TGCAGCGTGAATACAGGGGGATATGGCTACACCTTC.

The V gene is TRBV6-1, the J gene TRBJ2-7; D gene ambiguous. With 3 bases removed from V and 4 bases from J, the gap between germline ends came to 4 bases. The CDR3 spans 11 residues. CDR1 and CDR2 from the germline V gene are MNHNS and SASEGT. This CDR3 is CASSDRYEQYF. The CDR3 DNA sequence: TGTGCCAGCAGTGATAGATACGAGCAGTACTTC.

The chain links TRBV21-1 to TRBJ1-5. TRBV21-1 is a recognized pseudogene. The CDR3 covers 16 residues. The CDR3 loop is CAISGGGGRSNQPQHF. CDR3 DNA: TGTGCCATATCCGGGGGAGGGGGCCGTAGCAATCAGCCCCAGCATTTT.

This chain joins TRBV25-1 and TRBJ2-5, with D maybe TRBD1 (5 bases). The V and J ends lost 8 bases and 7 bases respectively, with 17 bases between them. This CDR3 has 13 residues. Germline CDR1 and CDR2: MGHDK and SYGVNS. CDR3 amino acids: CASAPTELGTQYF. CDR3 DNA sequence: TGTGCCAGCGCCCCGACAGAGTTGGGGACCCAGTACTTC.

This chain connects TRBV9 to TRBJ2-2; D gene ambiguous. CDR1 and CDR2 from the germline V gene are SGDLS and YYNGEE. CDR3 size: 16 residues. V gave up 0 bases and J gave up 0 bases, with 9 bases separating them. CDR3 amino acids: CASSVGGPANTGELFF. For the CDR3, the DNA is TGTGCCAGCAGCGTAGGAGGACCCGCGAACACCGGGGAGCTGTTTTTT.

Note on this clone: The sample holds other DNA sequences that translate to the same CDR3. This rearrangement joins TRBV9 to TRBJ2-3; no clear D gene. This CDR3 region has 13 residues. The ends were cut back, 0 bases at V and 4 bases at J, with 6 bases in the middle. Germline CDR1 and CDR2: SGDLS and YYNGEE. The CDR3 region is CASSVVGADTQYF. DNA for the CDR3: TGTGCCAGCAGCGTAGTAGGCGCAGATACGCAGTATTTT.

The gene calls are TRBV6-5 and TRBJ2-3; TRBD1 agrees at 9 bases. Germline V lookup: CDR1 MNHEY, CDR2 SVGAGI. The CDR3 contains 14 residues. Losses at the gene ends were 2 bases for V and 6 bases for J; bases not matched to a gene: 3. The CDR3 DNA reads TGTGCCAGCAGTTACGGGACAGGGTACGATACGCAGTATTTT. It translates to CASSYGTGYDTQYF.